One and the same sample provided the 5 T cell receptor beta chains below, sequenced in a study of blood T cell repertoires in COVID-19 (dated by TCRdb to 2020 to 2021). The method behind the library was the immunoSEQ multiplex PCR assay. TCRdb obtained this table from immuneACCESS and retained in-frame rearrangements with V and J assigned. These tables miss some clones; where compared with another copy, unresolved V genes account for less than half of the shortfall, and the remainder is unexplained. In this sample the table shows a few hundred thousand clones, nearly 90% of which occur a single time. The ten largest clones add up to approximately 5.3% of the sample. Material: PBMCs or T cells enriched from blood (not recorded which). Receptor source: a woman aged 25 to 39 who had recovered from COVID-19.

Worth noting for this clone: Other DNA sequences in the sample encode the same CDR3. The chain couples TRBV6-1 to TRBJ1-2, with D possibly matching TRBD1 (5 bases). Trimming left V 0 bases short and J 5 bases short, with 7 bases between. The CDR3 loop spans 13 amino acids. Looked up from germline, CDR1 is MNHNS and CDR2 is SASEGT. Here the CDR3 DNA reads TGTGCCAGCAGTGAAGCGGGGGGATATGGCTACACCTTC. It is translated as CASSEAGGYGYTF.

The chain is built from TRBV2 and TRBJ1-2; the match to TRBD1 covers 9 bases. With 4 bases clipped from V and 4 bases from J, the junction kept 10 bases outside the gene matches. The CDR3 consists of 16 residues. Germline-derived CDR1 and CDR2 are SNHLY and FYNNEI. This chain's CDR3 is CASSGGTGPVGYGYTF. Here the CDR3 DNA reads TGTGCCAGCAGTGGTGGGACAGGGCCGGTAGGCTATGGCTACACCTTC.

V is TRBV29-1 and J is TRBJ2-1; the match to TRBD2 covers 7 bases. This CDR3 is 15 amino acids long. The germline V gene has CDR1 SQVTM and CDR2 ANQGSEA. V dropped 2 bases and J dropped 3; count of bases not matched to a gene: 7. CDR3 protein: CSVERAGDLYNEQFF. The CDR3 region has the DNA TGCAGCGTTGAACGGGCGGGGGACCTCTACAATGAGCAGTTCTTC.

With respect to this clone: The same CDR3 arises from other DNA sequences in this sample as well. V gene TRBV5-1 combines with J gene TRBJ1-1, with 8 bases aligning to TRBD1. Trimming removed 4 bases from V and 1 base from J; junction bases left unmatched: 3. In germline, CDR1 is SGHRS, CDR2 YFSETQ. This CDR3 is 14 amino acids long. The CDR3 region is CASSPGTGNTEAFF. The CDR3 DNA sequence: TGCGCCAGCAGCCCCGGGACAGGGAACACTGAAGCTTTCTTT. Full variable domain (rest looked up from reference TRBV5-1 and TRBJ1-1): KAGVTQTPRYLIKTRGQQVTLSCSPISGHRSVSWYQQTPGQGLQFLFEYFSETQRNKGNFPGRFSGRQFSNSRSEMNVSTLELGDSALYLCASSPGTGNTEAFFGQGTRLTVV.

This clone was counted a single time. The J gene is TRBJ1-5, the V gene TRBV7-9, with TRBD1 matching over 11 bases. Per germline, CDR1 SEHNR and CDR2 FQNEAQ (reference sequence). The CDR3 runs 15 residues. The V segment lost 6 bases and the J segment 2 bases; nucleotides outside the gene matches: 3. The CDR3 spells CASRGQGAGNQPQHF. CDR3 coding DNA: TGTGCCAGCAGAGGACAGGGGGCGGGCAATCAGCCCCAGCATTTT.